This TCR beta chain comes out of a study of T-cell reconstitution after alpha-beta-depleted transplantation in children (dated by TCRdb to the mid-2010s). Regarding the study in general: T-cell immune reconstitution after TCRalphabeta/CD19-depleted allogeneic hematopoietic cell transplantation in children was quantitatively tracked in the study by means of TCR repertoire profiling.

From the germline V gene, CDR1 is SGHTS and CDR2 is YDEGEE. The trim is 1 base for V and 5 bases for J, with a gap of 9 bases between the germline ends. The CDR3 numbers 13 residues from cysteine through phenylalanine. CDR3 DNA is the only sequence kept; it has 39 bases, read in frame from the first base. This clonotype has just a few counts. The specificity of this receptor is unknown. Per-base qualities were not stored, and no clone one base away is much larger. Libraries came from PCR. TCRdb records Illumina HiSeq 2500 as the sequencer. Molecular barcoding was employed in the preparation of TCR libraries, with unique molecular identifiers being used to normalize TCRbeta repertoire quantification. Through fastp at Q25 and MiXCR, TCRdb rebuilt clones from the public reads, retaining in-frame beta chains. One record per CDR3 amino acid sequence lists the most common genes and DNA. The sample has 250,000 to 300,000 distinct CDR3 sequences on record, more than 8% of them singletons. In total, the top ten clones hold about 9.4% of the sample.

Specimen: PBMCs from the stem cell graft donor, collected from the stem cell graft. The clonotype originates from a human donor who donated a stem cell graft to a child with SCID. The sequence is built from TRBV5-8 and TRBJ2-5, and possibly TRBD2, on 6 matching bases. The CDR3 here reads CASSLLAGETQYF. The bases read TGTGCCAGCAGCTTGCTTGCGGGGGAGACCCAGTACTTC.